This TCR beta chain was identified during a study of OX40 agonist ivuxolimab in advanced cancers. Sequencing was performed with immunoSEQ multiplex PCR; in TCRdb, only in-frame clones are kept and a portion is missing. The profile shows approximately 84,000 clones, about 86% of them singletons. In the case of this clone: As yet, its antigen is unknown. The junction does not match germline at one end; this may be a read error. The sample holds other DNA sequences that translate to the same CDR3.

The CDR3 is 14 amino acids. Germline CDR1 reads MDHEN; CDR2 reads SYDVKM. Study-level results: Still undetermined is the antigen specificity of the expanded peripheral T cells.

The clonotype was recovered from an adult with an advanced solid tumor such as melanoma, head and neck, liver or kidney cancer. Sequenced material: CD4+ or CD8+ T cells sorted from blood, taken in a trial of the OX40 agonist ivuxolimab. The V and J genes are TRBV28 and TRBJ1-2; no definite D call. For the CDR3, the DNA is TGTGCCAGCAGTTTAGATATAGGCAAGGATGGTTACACCTTC. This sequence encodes CASSLDIGKDGYTF.